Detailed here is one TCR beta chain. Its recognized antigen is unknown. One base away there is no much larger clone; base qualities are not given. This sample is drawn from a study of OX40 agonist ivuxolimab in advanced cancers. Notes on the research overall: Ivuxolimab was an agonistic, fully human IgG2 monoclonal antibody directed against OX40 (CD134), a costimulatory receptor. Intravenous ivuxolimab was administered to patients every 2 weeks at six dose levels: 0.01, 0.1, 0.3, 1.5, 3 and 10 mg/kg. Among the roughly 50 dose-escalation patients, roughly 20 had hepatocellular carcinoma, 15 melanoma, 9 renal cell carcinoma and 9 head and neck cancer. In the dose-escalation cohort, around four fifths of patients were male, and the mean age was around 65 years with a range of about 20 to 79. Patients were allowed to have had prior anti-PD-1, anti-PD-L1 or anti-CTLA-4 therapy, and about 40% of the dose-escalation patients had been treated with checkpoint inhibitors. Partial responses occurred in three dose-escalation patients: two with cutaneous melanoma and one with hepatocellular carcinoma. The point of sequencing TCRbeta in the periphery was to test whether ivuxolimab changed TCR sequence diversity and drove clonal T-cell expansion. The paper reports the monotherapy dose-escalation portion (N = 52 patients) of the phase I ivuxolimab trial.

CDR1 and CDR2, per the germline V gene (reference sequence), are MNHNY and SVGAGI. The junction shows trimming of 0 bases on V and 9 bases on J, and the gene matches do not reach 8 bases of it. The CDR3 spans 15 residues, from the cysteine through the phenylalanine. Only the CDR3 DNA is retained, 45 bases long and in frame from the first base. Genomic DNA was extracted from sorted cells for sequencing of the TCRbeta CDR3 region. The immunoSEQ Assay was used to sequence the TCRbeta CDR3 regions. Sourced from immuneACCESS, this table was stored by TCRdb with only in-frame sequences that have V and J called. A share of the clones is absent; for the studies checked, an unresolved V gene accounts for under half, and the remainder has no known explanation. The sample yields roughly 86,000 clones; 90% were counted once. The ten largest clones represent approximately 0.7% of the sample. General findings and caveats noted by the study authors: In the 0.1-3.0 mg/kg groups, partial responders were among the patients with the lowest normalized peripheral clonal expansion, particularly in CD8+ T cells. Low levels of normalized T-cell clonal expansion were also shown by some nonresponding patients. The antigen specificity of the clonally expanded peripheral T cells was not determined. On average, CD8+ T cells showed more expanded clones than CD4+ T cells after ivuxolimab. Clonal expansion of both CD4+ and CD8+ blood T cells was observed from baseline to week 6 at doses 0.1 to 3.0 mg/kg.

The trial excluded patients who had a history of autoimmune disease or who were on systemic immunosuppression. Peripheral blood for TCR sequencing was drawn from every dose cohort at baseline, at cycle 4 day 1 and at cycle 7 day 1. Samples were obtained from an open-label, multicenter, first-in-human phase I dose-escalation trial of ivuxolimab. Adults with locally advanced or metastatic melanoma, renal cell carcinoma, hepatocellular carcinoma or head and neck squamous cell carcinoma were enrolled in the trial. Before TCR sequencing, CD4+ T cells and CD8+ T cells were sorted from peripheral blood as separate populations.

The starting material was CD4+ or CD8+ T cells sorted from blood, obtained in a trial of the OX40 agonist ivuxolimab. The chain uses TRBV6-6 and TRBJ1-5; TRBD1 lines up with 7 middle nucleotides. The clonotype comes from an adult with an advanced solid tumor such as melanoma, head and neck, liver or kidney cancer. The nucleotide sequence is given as TGTGCCAGCAGTTACTCCCAGGGGGTGGGGTGGCCCCAGCATTTT. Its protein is CASSYSQGVGWPQHF.